A single sample is the source of the 22 T cell receptor beta chains below, sequenced in a study of blood T cells in healthy people across ages. Through a sample-barcoded 5' primer and a J-beta primer mix, a second PCR was run for roughly 7 to 11 cycles. One entry per CDR3 protein results from TCRdb running MiXCR on the 5' RACE reads. Here the sample spans about 1.6 million distinct CDR3 sequences, 34% being singletons. Material for sequencing was blood. All receptors derive from a woman younger than 45 in good health.

The chain links TRBV7-2 to TRBJ2-1; 9 bases align to TRBD2. Unmatched junction bases numbered 6, after V lost 3 bases and J lost 3 bases. In germline, CDR1 is SGHTA, CDR2 FQGNSA. The CDR3 is 16 amino acids. The CDR3 spells CASSFLAGVNYNEQFF. CDR3 bases: TGTGCCAGCAGCTTTTTAGCGGGAGTGAACTACAATGAGCAGTTCTTC.

This clonotype was seen repeatedly, ten times or more. The chain employs TRBV20-1 and TRBJ2-7, with 7 bases identical to TRBD2. Germline V CDR1 and CDR2: DFQATT, SNEGSKA (reference sequence). The CDR3 has 13 amino acids. Trimming took 6 bases from V and 6 from J; bases not matched to a gene: 11. CDR3 sequence: CSAPNQAGVEQYF. In nucleotides, the CDR3 is TGCAGTGCCCCTAACCAGGCGGGGGTCGAGCAGTACTTC.

The V gene is TRBV6-6, the J gene TRBJ1-1; D might be TRBD1 (6 bases). CDR3 size: 14 residues. Trimming stripped 5 bases from V and 3 bases from J, with 13 bases between. Germline V gives CDR1 MNHNY, CDR2 SVGAGI (reference sequence). In DNA form, the CDR3 reads TGTGCCAGCAGTACCTTGGGGGCCGACACTGAAGCTTTCTTT. Translation: CASSTLGADTEAFF.

This clonotype was recorded a few times. The CDR3 DNA reads as TGTGCCAGCAGCTTGGGACCTACGTACGGGCAAGAGACCCAGTACTTC. Protein: CASSLGPTYGQETQYF. V is TRBV7-7 and J is TRBJ2-5; D possibly matches TRBD1 or TRBD2 (5 bases each). Germline assignment: CDR1 SSHAT and CDR2 FNYEAQ (reference sequence). V lost 3 bases and J 2 bases, leaving 16 bases between the germline ends. The CDR3 extends over 16 amino acids.

V and J are TRBV5-1 and TRBJ2-1, with 7 bases identical to TRBD1. Germline V gene data show CDR1 as SGHRS and CDR2 as YFSETQ. V was clipped by 1 base and J by 2 bases; unmatched bases: 3. The CDR3 is 15 amino acids. CDR3 bases: TGCGCCAGCAGCTTGTGGACAGGACCCTACAATGAGCAGTTCTTC. This gives the protein CASSLWTGPYNEQFF.

V and J are TRBV6-1 and TRBJ2-5; TRBD1 matches 7 bases. Germline V gene data show CDR1 as MNHNS and CDR2 as SASEGT. CDR3 length: 14 residues. V was pared by 4 bases and J by 2 bases, with 4 bases of the junction left unmatched. CDR3 sequence reads: CASSAGGIQETQYF. CDR3 DNA: TGTGCCAGCAGTGCAGGGGGAATTCAAGAGACCCAGTACTTC.

The sample holds a few counts of this clonotype. The rearrangement uses TRBV5-6 and TRBJ2-1; D ambiguous. V was pared by 1 base and J by 3 bases, with 8 bases between. The length of the CDR3 is 14 residues. Germline-derived CDR1 and CDR2 are SGHDT and YYEEEE. In DNA, the CDR3 is TGTGCCAGCAGCTTGAAACTTGACTACAATGAGCAGTTCTTC. This gives the protein CASSLKLDYNEQFF.

This clonotype has a handful of counts. The chain links TRBV28 to TRBJ2-7, with D perhaps being TRBD1 or TRBD2 (5 bases each). The V gene's germline CDR1 is MDHEN and CDR2 SYDVKM. This CDR3 comprises 15 residues. Between the trimmed V and J ends, which lost 5 bases and 4 bases, there was a span of 18 bases. CDR3 loop: CASSPSGEGRYEQYF. CDR3 nucleotide sequence: TGTGCCAGCAGTCCCTCCGGTGAGGGGCGGTACGAGCAGTACTTC. The full variable domain, its missing parts supplied by reference TRBV28 and TRBJ2-7, is DVKVTQSSRYLVKRTGEKVFLECVQDMDHENMFWYRQDPGLGLRLIYFSYDVKMKEKGDIPEGYSVSREKKERFSLILESASTNQTSMYLCASSPSGEGRYEQYFGPGTRLTVT.

The chain joins TRBV20-1 to TRBJ2-5, with TRBD2 as a possible D gene (6 bases). The CDR3 has 14 amino acids. Looked up from germline, CDR1 is DFQATT and CDR2 is SNEGSKA (reference sequence). The V and J ends lost 3 bases and 5 bases respectively, with 16 bases between them. CDR3 in DNA: TGCAGTGCTAGCCCCACGACTAGTCATGAGACCCAGTACTTC. Translated: CSASPTTSHETQYF.

This clonotype was seen a few times. The rearrangement uses TRBV12-3 or TRBV12-4 and TRBJ2-7; 7 bases fit TRBD2. Trimming cost V 6 bases and J 2 bases; bases outside gene matches: 13. The CDR3 consists of 16 residues. CDR3 amino acids: CASSTIETSSPYEQYF. DNA of the CDR3: TGTGCCAGCAGCACCATAGAGACTAGCAGTCCCTACGAGCAGTACTTC.

About this clonotype itself: At one of its ends the junction is not consistent with the germline gene, which may arise from a read error. This chain connects TRBV10-2 to TRBJ1-2; weak D call: TRBD1 (5 bases). The CDR3 runs 13 residues. Germline CDR1 and CDR2: WSHSY and SAAADI. DNA of the CDR3: TGCGCTAGCAGTGATTCAGGGCTGGATGGCTACACCTTC. Its protein product is CASSDSGLDGYTF.

This clonotype was recorded a few times. The V gene is TRBV5-1, the J gene TRBJ2-5, with TRBD1 matching over 7 bases. The germline V gene encodes CDR1 SGHRS and CDR2 YFSETQ. J was trimmed by 2 bases and V by 4 bases; bases with no gene match: 8. This CDR3 is 15 amino acids long. The CDR3 nucleotides read TGCGCCAGCAGCCCGGACAGGCCGATTCAAGAGACCCAGTACTTC. It translates to CASSPDRPIQETQYF.

There are many counts of this clonotype. The chain combines TRBV5-1 with TRBJ2-1; 8 nucleotides align to TRBD2. Germline trimming cut 3 bases from V and 5 bases from J; bases unmatched to any gene: 7. The CDR3 consists of 15 residues. Germline V gives CDR1 SGHRS, CDR2 YFSETQ. The CDR3 DNA is TGCGCCAGCAGCTCCACCAGCGGGAGAAACAATGAGCAGTTCTTC. Translating gives CASSSTSGRNNEQFF. The full variable domain, completed using reference TRBV5-1 and TRBJ2-1, is KAGVTQTPRYLIKTRGQQVTLSCSPISGHRSVSWYQQTPGQGLQFLFEYFSETQRNKGNFPGRFSGRQFSNSRSEMNVSTLELGDSALYLCASSSTSGRNNEQFFGPGTRLTVL.

This clonotype was counted a few times. The chain links TRBV4-1 to TRBJ2-7, with D tentatively TRBD1 (6 bases). Germline CDR1 is MGHRA and CDR2 is YSYEKL. The V and J ends lost 1 base and 7 bases respectively, with 23 bases between them. This CDR3 comprises 17 residues. The CDR3 is CASSQGVDSHVYEEQYF. The CDR3 coding sequence is TGCGCCAGCAGCCAAGGCGTGGACAGCCATGTCTACGAGGAGCAGTACTTC.

This clonotype has a handful of counts. The rearrangement joins TRBV20-1 to TRBJ2-5, with 9 bases that match TRBD2. The tail of the sequence fits TRBJ2-7 better, so the J call may be wrong. CDR1 is DFQATT, CDR2 SNEGSKA, per germline (reference sequence). The CDR3 has 15 amino acids. The CDR3 region has the DNA TGCAGTGCTAGAGCCGGGACTAGCATCAGAGACGAGCAGTACTTC. Protein: CSARAGTSIRDEQYF.

The chain's CDR3 is CASSARLVGTGELFF. The CDR3 region has the DNA TGTGCCAGCAGCGCTAGACTTGTGGGGACCGGGGAGCTGTTTTTT. The gene calls are TRBV7-2 and TRBJ2-2; the D is unclear. The CDR3 has 15 amino acids. The ends were cut back, 5 bases at V and 5 bases at J, with 15 bases in the middle. Germline CDR1 SGHTA, CDR2 FQGNSA.

In its sample, this clonotype was seen many times. The chain joins TRBV20-1 to TRBJ1-2; D remains unclear. The CDR3 has 14 residues. Germline CDR1 and CDR2: DFQATT and SNEGSKA (reference sequence). Between the trimmed V and J ends, which lost 3 bases and 2 bases, there was a span of 13 bases. The CDR3, as DNA: TGCAGTGCTAGTCTGTCGGATTCCAACTATGGCTACACCTTC. Translating it yields CSASLSDSNYGYTF.

Comment on this clonotype: A read error may explain this, as a much larger clone is one base away. The gene calls are TRBV24-1 and TRBJ2-3; D is uncertain. CDR3 size: 14 residues. V lost 4 bases to trimming and J lost 2 bases, with 9 bases between them. Germline V gene sequence: CDR1 KGHDR, CDR2 SFDVKD. CDR3 in DNA: TGTGCCACCAGTGAACCCGGCAACACAGATACGCAGTATTTT. Its translation: CATSEPGNTDTQYF.

The table lists this clonotype with a few counts. The chain is built from TRBV20-1 and TRBJ2-3; D is possibly TRBD1 (6 bases). The CDR3 length is 15 residues. Between the trimmed V and J ends, which lost 6 bases and 6 bases, there was a span of 22 bases. The V gene's germline CDR1 is DFQATT and CDR2 SNEGSKA (reference sequence). This chain's CDR3 is CSAPPGTKGPDTQYF. CDR3 DNA: TGCAGTGCGCCTCCCGGGACAAAGGGCCCCGATACGCAGTATTTT.

V is TRBV3-1 and J is TRBJ1-1; weak D call: TRBD1 (5 bases). This CDR3 comprises 15 residues. The V end was cut by 0 bases, the J end by 5 bases, with 13 bases between. Germline values: CDR1 LGHDT, CDR2 YNNKEL (reference sequence). CDR3 amino acids: CASSQERTIYTEAFF. As DNA, the CDR3 is TGTGCCAGCAGCCAAGAGAGGACAATCTATACTGAAGCTTTCTTT.

Worth noting for this clonotype: One end of the junction fails to match germline, which may point to a read error. V usage is TRBV6-1 and J usage is TRBJ1-2; D might be TRBD1 (5 bases). Germline loops: CDR1 MNHNS, CDR2 SASEGT. The length of the CDR3 is 12 residues. CDR3 nucleotides: TGTGCCAGCAGTGAAACGTCAACAGGCTACAACTTC. Translation gives CASSETSTGYNF.

The V gene is TRBV4-1, the J gene TRBJ2-4, with TRBD2 identical over 9 bases. The J call is doubtful: the DNA matches TRBJ2-7 better. CDR3 length: 18 residues. The germline V gene encodes CDR1 MGHRA and CDR2 YSYEKL. CDR3 in amino acids: CASSQEPARLAGSYEQYF. The DNA of the CDR3 is TGCGCCAGCAGCCAAGAGCCTGCACGGCTAGCGGGGTCCTACGAGCAGTACTTC.